Listed below are T cell receptor beta chains from one sample, sequenced in a study of shared clonotypes between healthy human individuals. Profiling relied on immunoSEQ multiplex PCR, and the TCRdb table lists in-frame clones only, not all of them. The sample lists around 2,100,000 clones, around 96% occurring once. Sample: naive CD8+ T cells sorted from blood. These receptors originate from a young man in good health. Each CDR3 is given with its conserved first and last residue.

TRBV5-1 | CASSFNRDIINYGYTF
TRBV6-5 | CASSYSEGDTQYF
TRBV7-9 | CASSLAVRGANEKLFF
TRBV11-2 | CASSLAVHEQYF
TRBV15 | CATSSGREAYEQYF
TRBV18 | CASSPAGGNEQFF
TRBV27 | CASSPGQGGEKLFF
TRBV7-9 | CASSLVLGQGQETQYF
TRBV7-9 | CASSSPDGDYSGNTIYF
TRBV7-9 | CASSRAKYEQYF
TRBV11-3 | CASSLGVQDRGTYGYTF
TRBV30 | CAWTHATGELFF
TRBV5-1 | CASSLGQGAAYEQYF
TRBV19 | CASSIASGGYGYTF
TRBV9 | CASSHDTGDTQYF
TRBV29-1 | CSVVSSSTDTQYF
TRBV5-6 | CASSRGETQYF
TRBV29-1 | CSVPTEFTDTQYF
TRBV28 | CASRTSGSLDEQFF
TRBV7-6 | CASSLVPSGANTGELFF
TRBV6-5 | CASSYGGNYGYTF
TRBV7-6 | CASSLAGREGPNTGELFF
TRBV1 | CTSSQGPGGPYGELFF
TRBV5-6 | CASSLGTSGRMDEQYF
TRBV11-2 | CASSSGHAAGYEQYF